What follows are 18 T cell receptor beta chains derived from one specimen sequenced in a study of human T cells and chemical hapten exposure. The time point was: patch test 1, 2 weeks after DPC sensitization. Treatment indicated: therapeutic diphenylcyclopropenone sensitization with weekly scalp DPC. TCRdb reprocessed the RACE reads via MiXCR and lists one record per CDR3 protein. The table shows roughly 70,000 distinct CDR3 sequences, with 25% to 40% occurring only once. Sequencing used whole blood, obtained in connection with sensitization to the hapten diphenylcyclopropenone (DPC). All receptors come from a middle-aged man with alopecia areata. Some clones in this sample may be carry-over from other donors' samples.

The CDR3 DNA reads TGTGCCAGCAGTTACGGGCGCCAAGAGACCCAGTACTTC. Its protein product is CASSYGRQETQYF. The chain couples TRBV6-2 or TRBV6-3 to TRBJ2-5; no reliable D call. V lost 2 bases and J lost 1, with 5 bases in between. The CDR3 has 13 residues. The germline gives CDR1 MNHEY, CDR2 SVGEGT.

This clonotype has only a few counts. The chain recombines TRBV14 with TRBJ2-5; no reliable D call. The CDR3 spans 14 residues. V lost 0 bases and J 9 bases, leaving 14 bases between the germline ends. The germline CDR1 and CDR2 sequences are SGHDN and FVKESK. In DNA form, the CDR3 reads TGTGCCAGCAGCCAAGAGCTGCCAGCCCGCCCCCAGTACTTC. It codes for CASSQELPARPQYF.

This clonotype was detected a few times. This chain joins TRBV7-9 and TRBJ2-7; D could derive from TRBD1 or TRBD2 (5 bases each). Germline lookup yields CDR1 SEHNR and CDR2 FQNEAQ (reference sequence). CDR3 length: 15 amino acids. Trimming stripped 1 base from V and 2 bases from J, with 12 bases between. CDR3 bases: TGTGCCAGCAGCTTAGAAGTGGGACGGACCTACGAGCAGTACTTC. Amino acid sequence: CASSLEVGRTYEQYF.

V is TRBV19 and J is TRBJ2-6; 9 bases agree with TRBD1. Germline lookup yields CDR1 LNHDA and CDR2 SQIVND (reference sequence). V shed 3 bases and J 1 base; nucleotides not matched to a gene: 10. The CDR3 spans 19 residues. CDR3 nucleotide sequence: TGTGCCAGTAGTATGACGACCGGGACAGGGATATCTGGGGCCAACGTCCTGACTTTC. It is translated as CASSMTTGTGISGANVLTF.

This chain joins TRBV18 and TRBJ2-3; a weak D match, TRBD1 (5 bases). CDR3 length: 17 residues. V lost 2 bases, J lost 0 bases, and 15 bases lay in between. Germline CDR1 is KGHSH and CDR2 is LQKENI. The CDR3 bases are TGTGCCAGCTCACCATTGGTGACAGACACCAGCACAGATACGCAGTATTTT. This sequence encodes CASSPLVTDTSTDTQYF.

This clonotype has a handful of counts. The chain joins TRBV7-9 to TRBJ1-1, with 9 bases identical to TRBD1. CDR3 length equals 15 residues. Germline CDR1 and CDR2: SEHNR and FQNEAQ (reference sequence). The ends lost 4 bases at V and 3 bases at J; junction bases unmatched: 6. The CDR3 DNA reads TGTGCCAGCAGCTACCCGGACAGGGGAGACACTGAAGCTTTCTTT. It encodes CASSYPDRGDTEAFF. The entire variable domain, with the rest obtained from reference TRBV7-9 and TRBJ1-1, is as follows: DTGVSQNPRHKITKRGQNVTFRCDPISEHNRLYWYRQTLGQGPEFLTYFQNEAQLEKSRLLSDRFSAERPKGSFSTLEIQRTEQGDSAMYLCASSYPDRGDTEAFFGQGTRLTVV.

This clonotype was counted between two and nine times. The chain employs TRBV27 and TRBJ1-5, with D perhaps TRBD1 (6 bases). V lost 6 bases and J 4 bases, leaving 13 bases between the germline ends. The germline CDR1 and CDR2 sequences are MNHEY and SMNVEV (reference sequence). The CDR3 runs to 14 residues. CDR3 amino acids: CASRGAALNQPQHF. The DNA for the CDR3 is TGTGCCAGCAGGGGGGCAGCCCTTAATCAGCCCCAGCATTTT.

V is TRBV20-1 and J is TRBJ2-7; D remains ambiguous. This CDR3 spans 14 amino acids. Germline V gene sequence: CDR1 DFQATT, CDR2 SNEGSKA (reference sequence). The ends were cut back, 0 bases at V and 2 bases at J, with 11 bases in the middle. CDR3 sequence reads: CSAREGRPPYEQYF. The CDR3 coding sequence is TGCAGTGCTAGAGAGGGCAGACCTCCCTACGAGCAGTACTTC.

This clonotype was counted a few times. V and J are TRBV9 and TRBJ1-3; tentative D call: TRBD1 (5 bases). This CDR3 is built from 17 residues. Trimming took off 0 bases at V and 0 bases at J, with 13 bases between the two ends. Germline loops: CDR1 SGDLS, CDR2 YYNGEE. CDR3 sequence: CASSVAGTSFSGNTIYF. The DNA for the CDR3 is TGTGCCAGCAGCGTAGCGGGGACTTCCTTCTCTGGAAACACCATATATTTT.

This sequence joins TRBV10-3 and TRBJ2-7, with D tentatively TRBD2 (6 bases). Trimming left V 9 bases short and J 7 bases short, with 25 bases between. The CDR3 runs to 15 residues. Germline-derived CDR1 and CDR2 are ENHRY and SYGVKD. CDR3 DNA sequence: TGTGCCATGAAAGGCGGGGAGGACCCTTTGGGTGAGCAGTACTTC. Translation: CAMKGGEDPLGEQYF.

The chain combines TRBV27 with TRBJ2-3, with D possibly matching TRBD2 (6 bases). Trimming cost V 3 bases and J 4 bases, with 14 bases left between them. CDR1 MNHEY and CDR2 SMNVEV come from the germline V gene (reference sequence). The CDR3 spans 15 residues. The CDR3 spells CASSLWETGADTQYF. The CDR3 DNA sequence: TGTGCCAGCAGTTTGTGGGAGACGGGGGCAGATACGCAGTATTTT.

This clonotype was detected only a few times. The CDR3 DNA follows: TGTGCCAGCAGGCAGGCGGGGGGCTTCTATGGCTACACCTTC. Protein product: CASRQAGGFYGYTF. The chain couples TRBV27 to TRBJ1-2, with D possibly being TRBD1 (6 bases). Germline V CDR1 and CDR2: MNHEY, SMNVEV (reference sequence). Deletions cut 6 bases from V and 4 bases from J, with 15 bases between. The CDR3 loop spans 14 amino acids.

This clonotype was seen more than once but under ten times. The chain recombines TRBV12-3 or TRBV12-4 with TRBJ1-3, with D maybe TRBD1 (5 bases). CDR3 length: 14 residues. V was shortened by 2 bases and J by 3 bases, with 8 bases between the two germline ends. CDR3 nucleotides: TGTGCCAGCAGTTTAAGGGGAGTTGGAAACACCATATATTTT. Translation: CASSLRGVGNTIYF.

The chain is built from TRBV12-3 or TRBV12-4 and TRBJ2-7, with a weak D call TRBD2 (5 bases). The length of the CDR3 is 15 residues. V lost 9 bases and J lost 4, with 22 bases in between. In DNA form, the CDR3 reads TGTGCCAGTTCGATACTCTCGAACTCGGGGTACGAGCAGTACTTC. Translation gives CASSILSNSGYEQYF.

This clonotype was found a few times. Here the CDR3 reads CSASRDVETQYF. The DNA for the CDR3 is TGCAGTGCGTCCCGGGACGTAGAGACCCAGTACTTC. The chain combines TRBV20-1 with TRBJ2-5, with D tentatively TRBD1 or TRBD2 (5 bases each). V lost 6 bases, J lost 4 bases, and 12 bases lay in between. Per the germline V gene, CDR1 is DFQATT and CDR2 is SNEGSKA (reference sequence). The CDR3 contains 12 residues.

The rearrangement links TRBV20-1 to TRBJ2-7; the D gene could be TRBD1 or TRBD2 (5 bases each). Germline values: CDR1 DFQATT, CDR2 SNEGSKA (reference sequence). The CDR3 spans 13 residues. Trimming removed 5 bases from V and 2 bases from J, with 13 bases in between. The CDR3 coding sequence is TGCAGTGCTCGGGACGGATATACCTACGAGCAGTACTTC. Translation: CSARDGYTYEQYF.

The CDR3 sequence is CAISPGPMSNYGYTF. DNA for the CDR3: TGTGCCATCAGTCCGGGACCGATGTCTAACTATGGCTACACCTTC. The chain combines TRBV10-3 with TRBJ1-2; the D gene is possibly TRBD1 (5 bases). V lost 5 bases and J lost 0, with 13 bases in between. The CDR3 covers 15 residues. CDR1 is ENHRY and CDR2 is SYGVKD in the germline V gene.

This clonotype was picked up many times. The chain carries TRBV28 and TRBJ2-1, with 8 positions matching TRBD2. Germline loops: CDR1 MDHEN, CDR2 SYDVKM. The CDR3 is 15 residues long. V lost 7 bases to trimming and J lost 0 bases; unmatched junction nucleotides: 5. DNA for the CDR3: TGTGCCAGCAATCTACTAGCGGCCTCCTACAATGAGCAGTTCTTC. Encoded protein: CASNLLAASYNEQFF.